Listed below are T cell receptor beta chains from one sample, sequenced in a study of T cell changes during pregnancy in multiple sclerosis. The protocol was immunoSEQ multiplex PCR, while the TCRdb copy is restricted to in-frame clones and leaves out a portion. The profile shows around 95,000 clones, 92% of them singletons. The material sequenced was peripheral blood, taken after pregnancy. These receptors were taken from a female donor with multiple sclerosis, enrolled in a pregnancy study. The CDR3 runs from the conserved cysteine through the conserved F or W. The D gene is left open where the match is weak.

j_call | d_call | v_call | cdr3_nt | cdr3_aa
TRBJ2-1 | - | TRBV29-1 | TGCAGCGCAGACAGAATCAATGAGCAGTTCTTC | CSADRINEQFF
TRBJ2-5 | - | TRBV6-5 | TGTGCCAGCAGTCCTCCGTCAGGCATGGGGACCCAGTACTTC | CASSPPSGMGTQYF
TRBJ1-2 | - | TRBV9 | TGTGCCAGCGGAAAGCAGGGCAACTATGGCTACACCTTC | CASGKQGNYGYTF
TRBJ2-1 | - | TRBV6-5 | TGTGCCAGCAGCCCCAACGCACGGAGTGAGCAGTTCTTC | CASSPNARSEQFF
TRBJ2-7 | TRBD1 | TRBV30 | TGTGCCTGGAGACACAGGGGGATCAACGAGCAGTACTTC | CAWRHRGINEQYF
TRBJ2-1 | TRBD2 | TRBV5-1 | TGCGCCAGCAGCCCGACTAGCGTAAATGAGCAGTTCTTC | CASSPTSVNEQFF
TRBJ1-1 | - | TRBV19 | TGTGCCAGTAGTAGAGAGGGACAGAACACTGAAGCTTTCTTT | CASSREGQNTEAFF
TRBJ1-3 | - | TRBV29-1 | TGCAGCGTTGGGTTCGGCCAAAACAGTGGAAACACCATATATTTT | CSVGFGQNSGNTIYF
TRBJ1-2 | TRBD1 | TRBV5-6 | TGTGCCAGCAGCTGGGGACAGGGTAGGGACGGCTACACCTTC | CASSWGQGRDGYTF
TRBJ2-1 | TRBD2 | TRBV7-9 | TGTGCCAGCGGGGGGGACTTAGGAAATGAGCAGTTCTTC | CASGGDLGNEQFF
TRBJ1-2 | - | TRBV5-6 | TGTGCCAGCAGCTTGTGGTCAGGGTCGGGCTACACCTTC | CASSLWSGSGYTF
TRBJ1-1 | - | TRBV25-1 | TGTGCCAGCAGGGGCCTGAACACTGAAGCTTTCTTT | CASRGLNTEAFF
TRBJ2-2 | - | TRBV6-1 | TGTGCCAGCAGTGACAGGGGCGGCACCGGGGAGCTGTTTTTT | CASSDRGGTGELFF
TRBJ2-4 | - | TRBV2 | TGTGCCAGCAGGACACCCCAGAAGGCCAAAAACATTCAGTACTTC | CASRTPQKAKNIQYF
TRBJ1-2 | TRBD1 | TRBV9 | TGTGCCAGCAGCCCCGGACAGGGAGGGGATGGCTACACCTTC | CASSPGQGGDGYTF